The sequence of this T cell receptor beta chain was determined in a study of cytomegalovirus exposure and HLA in healthy donors. The PCR made use of 60 Vbeta and 13 Jbeta primers. Data came from immunoSEQ multiplex PCR; TCRdb stores just in-frame clones and leaves some out. The listing records 150,000 to 250,000 clones. Trimming removed 4 bases at V and 7 bases at J, with 8 bases between. In germline, CDR1 is SNHLY, CDR2 FYNNEI. The length of the CDR3 is 12 residues. Input material: PBMCs. This sequence was found in a boy between 5 and 17 years old in good health and CMV-seronegative. V usage is TRBV2 and J usage is TRBJ1-5; no clear D. CDR3 sequence: CASSGRVQPQHF. As DNA, the CDR3 is TGTGCCAGCAGTGGGAGGGTGCAGCCCCAGCATTTT. The whole variable domain, filled in from reference TRBV2 and TRBJ1-5, reads EPEVTQTPSHQVTQMGQEVILRCVPISNHLYFYWYRQILGQKVEFLVSFYNNEISEKSEIFDDQFSVERPDGSNFTLKIRSTKLEDSAMYFCASSGRVQPQHFGDGTRLSIL.